These T cell receptor beta chains were read from a single sample in a study of T cell clones after liver transplantation. Libraries were prepared by immunoSEQ multiplex PCR; TCRdb keeps only in-frame clonotypes and omits some of them. The repertoire holds roughly 80,000 clones, with 70% to 90% as singletons. Sequenced here: CD4+ T cells from blood, sampled at the 22-month timepoint. The source is a human patient who received a liver transplant. These T cells may partly come from the graft donor. The CDR3 runs from the conserved cysteine through the conserved F or W. The D gene is left open where the match is weak. Expanded clones are given a class, and other clones once, few, many or no size at all.

size | D | J | V | DNA | CDR3
NA | TRBD2 | TRBJ2-1 | TRBV2 | TGTGCCGGAAAACGAGCGGGAGCCTACAATGAGCAGTTCTTC | CAGKRAGAYNEQFF
few | NA | TRBJ1-5 | TRBV6-6 | TGTGCCAGCAGTTACGGTCGGGGGGGCAATCAGCCCCAGCATTTT | CASSYGRGGNQPQHF
NA | NA | TRBJ1-2 | TRBV2 | TGTGCCAGCAGTGATCGTGGTACCCAGGGCTACACCTTC | CASSDRGTQGYTF
NA | NA | TRBJ2-2 | TRBV25-1 | TGTGCCAGCAGTGAAGGCAGGGGGAACACCGGGGAGCTGTTTTTT | CASSEGRGNTGELFF
NA | NA | TRBJ2-7 | TRBV19 | TGTGCCAGTAGTCCAAGGCGCTGGAATACGGCCTACGAGCAGTACTTC | CASSPRRWNTAYEQYF
NA | NA | TRBJ1-1 | TRBV6-5 | TGTGCCGCGGAGGGAAGAGGCACTGAAGCTTTCTTT | CAAEGRGTEAFF
NA | NA | TRBJ1-1 | TRBV2 | TGTGCCAGCCACCCCAGCACTGAAGCTTTCTTT | CASHPSTEAFF
NA | NA | TRBJ2-2 | TRBV6-1 | TGTGCCAGCAGGAAAGGTGGAAACACCGGGGAGCTGTTTTTT | CASRKGGNTGELFF
once | NA | TRBJ1-2 | TRBV10-3 | TGTGCCATCAGTGAGCCAGGGGAGGTGAACTATGGCTACACCTTC | CAISEPGEVNYGYTF
NA | TRBD2 | TRBJ2-7 | TRBV4-3 | TGCGCCAGCAGCCAAGTGACCGGGACTAGCGCCTCCTACGAGCAGTACTTC | CASSQVTGTSASYEQYF
NA | NA | TRBJ2-3 | TRBV6-1 | TGTGCCAGCAGTGATTTCACAGATACGCAGTATTTT | CASSDFTDTQYF
NA | TRBD1 | TRBJ2-3 | TRBV5-1 | TGCGCCAGTTCCCCGACAGGGGGCAGCACAGATACGCAGTATTTT | CASSPTGGSTDTQYF
few | NA | TRBJ2-1 | TRBV15 | TGTGCCACCAGATCGGGGGCTGGCTCCTACAATGAGCAGTTCTTC | CATRSGAGSYNEQFF
NA | TRBD2 | TRBJ2-3 | TRBV7-3 | TGTGCCAGCAGCCCGCTGGCGGGGGAGGATACGCAGTATTTT | CASSPLAGEDTQYF
few | NA | TRBJ1-5 | TRBV7-3 | TGTGCCAGCAGCTTGGGACCTGATCAGCCCCAGCATTTT | CASSLGPDQPQHF
NA | NA | TRBJ1-2 | TRBV7-2 | TGTGCCAGCAGCTTAGATCCCAACCGTAACTATGGCTACACCTTC | CASSLDPNRNYGYTF
NA | NA | TRBJ1-4 | TRBV18 | TGTGCCAGCTCACCAACTTCTAATAATGAAAAACTGTTTTTT | CASSPTSNNEKLFF
NA | NA | TRBJ1-2 | TRBV10-3 | TGTGCCATCAGTGAGAGCGTCAGTAAGTCCTATGGCTACACCTTC | CAISESVSKSYGYTF
NA | NA | TRBJ2-7 | TRBV28 | TGTGCCAGTAAGGTGGCAGGGGGGTTCAACGAGCAGTACTTC | CASKVAGGFNEQYF
NA | TRBD1 | TRBJ1-6 | TRBV5-5 | TGTGCCAGCAGCTTGGTGGGACAGGCAAATTCACCCCTCCACTTT | CASSLVGQANSPLHF
NA | NA | TRBJ2-5 | TRBV4-2 | TGTGCCAGCAGCCGGGCAGGGGCGGAAGAGACCCAGTACTTC | CASSRAGAEETQYF
NA | TRBD2 | TRBJ2-5 | TRBV5-1 | TGCGCCAGCAGCTTGGGGGTTAGCGGGAGGGCGGAGACCCAGTACTTC | CASSLGVSGRAETQYF
once | NA | TRBJ2-7 | TRBV29-1 | TGCAGCGTTGTTGCACAGGGCTACGAGCAGTACTTC | CSVVAQGYEQYF
NA | NA | TRBJ1-5 | TRBV19 | TGTGCCAGTAGTAGTTTCTGGGGCAGGGGCCAGCCCCAGCATTTT | CASSSFWGRGQPQHF
NA | TRBD1 | TRBJ1-2 | TRBV6-4 | TGTGCCAGCAGGGGGACAGCGAGAATCGGGGATGGTGGCTACACCTTC | CASRGTARIGDGGYTF
NA | TRBD2 | TRBJ2-1 | TRBV14 | TGTGCCAGCAGCCAAAGGCTTCGGGAGGGCCAGAATGAGCAGTTCTTC | CASSQRLREGQNEQFF
once | NA | TRBJ2-3 | TRBV7-3 | TGTGCCAGCAGCGTCAGGGTTGACGATACGCAGTATTTT | CASSVRVDDTQYF
NA | NA | TRBJ2-7 | TRBV18 | TGTGCCAGCTCACCAAAGGACGAGCAGTACTTC | CASSPKDEQYF
NA | TRBD2 | TRBJ2-1 | TRBV4-2 | TGTGCCAGCAGCCGACCCGCGGGGGAATACAATGAGCAGTTCTTC | CASSRPAGEYNEQFF
once | NA | TRBJ2-3 | TRBV18 | TGTGCCAGCTCACCAGGCGGGAACACAGATACGCAGTATTTT | CASSPGGNTDTQYF
NA | NA | TRBJ1-5 | TRBV30 | TGTGCCTGGAGTGTACGGGGGCGGCAGCCCCAGCATTTT | CAWSVRGRQPQHF
NA | NA | TRBJ2-2 | TRBV5-1 | TGCGCCAGCAGCTATGGGGAACAGGGAGTTAAGGCCGGGGAGCTGTTTTTT | CASSYGEQGVKAGELFF
NA | NA | TRBJ1-4 | TRBV4-3 | TGCGCCAGCAGTGAAGACCCGTCAACTAATGAAAAACTGTTTTTT | CASSEDPSTNEKLFF
NA | NA | TRBJ2-1 | TRBV7-2 | TGTGCCAGCAGCTTAGATCACGGGAGCGGTGAGCAGTTCTTC | CASSLDHGSGEQFF
NA | TRBD2 | TRBJ2-5 | TRBV11-1 | TGTGCCAGCAGCTTAACTAGCGGGAGGGCCCGCCAAGAGACCCAGTACTTC | CASSLTSGRARQETQYF
NA | TRBD1 | TRBJ2-7 | TRBV5-5 | TGTGCCAGCAGCCAAACGGACAGGCACGAGCAGTACTTC | CASSQTDRHEQYF
NA | NA | TRBJ2-5 | TRBV2 | TGTGCCAGCAGTGAGCAAGGGCAGGTTGGCGAGACCCAGTACTTC | CASSEQGQVGETQYF
NA | NA | TRBJ2-6 | TRBV6-1 | TGTGCCAGCAGGGAGGGGGTATCTGGGGCCAACGTCCTGACTTTC | CASREGVSGANVLTF
NA | NA | TRBJ2-1 | TRBV7-3 | TGTGCCAGCAGCGACTCAGGAGGGGCCACCTACAATGAGCAGTTCTTC | CASSDSGGATYNEQFF
once | NA | TRBJ1-1 | TRBV30 | TGTGCCTGGGATCTCGCTCCCAACACTGAAGCTTTCTTT | CAWDLAPNTEAFF
NA | TRBD2 | TRBJ2-5 | TRBV27 | TGTGCCAGCAGTCCATCGGGACTAGAAGAGACCCAGTACTTC | CASSPSGLEETQYF
NA | NA | TRBJ2-7 | TRBV9 | TGTGCCAGCAGCGTAGAAGGTCTCTCCTACGAGCAGTACTTC | CASSVEGLSYEQYF
NA | TRBD2 | TRBJ2-3 | TRBV19 | TGTGCCAGTAGGGGACTAGCGGGGCCTAGGGATACGCAGTATTTT | CASRGLAGPRDTQYF
NA | NA | TRBJ2-5 | TRBV5-1 | TGCGCCAGCAGCACCGACGCTGGGGGAGAGACCCAGTACTTC | CASSTDAGGETQYF
NA | TRBD1 | TRBJ2-7 | TRBV4-2 | TGTGCCAGCAGCCACGGACAGGGGTCCTACGAGCAGTACTTC | CASSHGQGSYEQYF
few | NA | TRBJ2-3 | TRBV30 | TGTGCCTGGAGTGTACGGGTTTCATGGGATACGCAGTATTTT | CAWSVRVSWDTQYF
NA | NA | TRBJ2-3 | TRBV9 | TGTGCCAGCAGCGACTCCCGACAGGCGAAGAGAACAGATACGCAGTATTTT | CASSDSRQAKRTDTQYF
NA | TRBD2 | TRBJ2-4 | TRBV14 | TGTGCCAGCAGCCAACGAGCGGGGGCCCCGTTCGGTGACCAAAACATTCAGTACTTC | CASSQRAGAPFGDQNIQYF
NA | TRBD2 | TRBJ2-2 | TRBV7-3 | TGTGCCAGCAGCTCGACTAGCGGGATAGGTCCCGGGGAGCTGTTTTTT | CASSSTSGIGPGELFF
NA | NA | TRBJ2-7 | TRBV20-1 | TGCAGTGCTAGCCCACAGAACGAGCAGTACTTC | CSASPQNEQYF
NA | NA | TRBJ2-2 | TRBV5-1 | TGCGCCAGCAGACCCGACAGGGAGGGCGGGGAGCTGTTTTTT | CASRPDREGGELFF
NA | NA | TRBJ2-3 | TRBV27 | TGTGCCAGCAGTTTGGGGGTTAGCACAGATACGCAGTATTTT | CASSLGVSTDTQYF
NA | NA | TRBJ1-6 | TRBV6-1 | TGTGCCAGCAGACAGACAGGATTTGATAATTCACCCCTCCACTTT | CASRQTGFDNSPLHF
NA | TRBD2 | TRBJ2-7 | TRBV19 | TGTGCCAGTAGTATACTAGCGGGAGAAGTTGGAGTGTCCTACGAGCAGTACTTC | CASSILAGEVGVSYEQYF
NA | TRBD1 | TRBJ1-2 | TRBV19 | TGTGCCAGTAGTCCCGAGGGACAGGCTAACTATGGCTACACCTTC | CASSPEGQANYGYTF
NA | NA | TRBJ2-3 | TRBV21-1 | TGTGCCAGCAGCAAGGGACTAGCGGGAAATAAGGTTGGAGATACGCAGTATTTT | CASSKGLAGNKVGDTQYF
NA | TRBD2 | TRBJ2-1 | TRBV9 | TGTGCCAGCAGCGTTGACGTAGCGGGAGGGTTCGGCAATGAGCAGTTCTTC | CASSVDVAGGFGNEQFF